Only a few counts were recorded for the clone carrying this T cell receptor beta chain. TCRdb passed the 5' RACE reads through MiXCR, listing each CDR3 protein once. The data contain some 44,000 distinct CDR3 sequences, under 25% of them singletons. Treg sorting used a CD4+CD25+CD127-/low gate. Germline CDR1 and CDR2: MGHRA and YSYEKL. CDR3 length: 14 residues. The V gene lost 4 bases and the J gene lost 3 bases, with 10 bases spanning the gap. The clonotype comes from a female donor with breast cancer. Sequenced material: Tregs sorted from blood. The genes are TRBV4-1 and TRBJ1-5; D might be TRBD1 (6 bases). CDR3 coding DNA: TGCGCCAGCAGCCCGGGACACCACAATCAGCCCCAGCATTTT. It codes for CASSPGHHNQPQHF.